This TCR beta chain is from a study of T cell responses to AZD1222 COVID-19 vaccine. Germline values: CDR1 SEHNR, CDR2 FQNEAQ (reference sequence). Losses at the gene ends were 5 bases for V and 2 bases for J; bases not matched to a gene: 10. The CDR3 is 16 residues long. Some clones are missing from TCRdb's copy, which holds only in-frame ones; the method was immunoSEQ multiplex PCR. The table has roughly 28,000 clones, approximately 88% seen once; the top ten hold over 1%. On this clone: Its specificity is not known.

Study-wide results and caveats: Among the donors, most were white British and more were female, and clonal diversity was possibly underestimated. Just a handful of AZD1222 recipients tested seropositive at baseline.

Sequences were derived from peripheral blood, sampled on day 0 of AZD1222 vaccination. The sequence came from an adult in good health. This sequence joins TRBV7-9 and TRBJ2-7; TRBD2 matches at 9 bases. CDR3 region: CASSQMGGRAPYEQYF. The CDR3, as DNA: TGTGCCAGCAGCCAGATGGGCGGGAGGGCTCCCTACGAGCAGTACTTC.